The 15 T cell receptor beta chains listed next were all sequenced from one sample in a study of blood T cell repertoires in COVID-19. The assay was immunoSEQ multiplex PCR, and TCRdb's table has in-frame clones only and misses some. The sample shows more than 200,000 clones, approximately 82% of them seen only once. The sequencing sample was made of peripheral blood. These receptors were obtained from a man aged 35-49 years with active or convalescent COVID-19.

The chain recombines TRBV24-1 with TRBJ1-4; D is perhaps TRBD1 (6 bases). The CDR3 sequence is 15 residues long. Trimming pared 3 bases from V and 8 bases from J, leaving 15 bases between. CDR1 and CDR2 (germline): KGHDR, SFDVKD. The CDR3 bases are TGTGCCACCAGTGATGGCGGCAGGGGCGGCGAAAAACTGTTTTTT. Its translation is CATSDGGRGGEKLFF.

This chain links TRBV19 with TRBJ1-5; no reliable D call. V dropped 3 bases and J dropped 6 bases, with 12 bases sitting between them. The CDR3 has 14 residues. In germline, CDR1 is LNHDA, CDR2 SQIVND (reference sequence). This chain's CDR3 is CASSIPPGAQPQHF. DNA of the CDR3: TGTGCCAGTAGTATTCCCCCGGGTGCTCAGCCCCAGCATTTT. Full variable domain (rest looked up from reference TRBV19 and TRBJ1-5): DGGITQSPKYLFRKEGQNVTLSCEQNLNHDAMYWYRQDPGQGLRLIYYSQIVNDFQKGDIAEGYSVSREKKESFPLTVTSAQKNPTAFYLCASSIPPGAQPQHFGDGTRLSIL.

The chain has TRBV6-6 and TRBJ2-2; 9 nucleotides agree with TRBD1. Germline CDR1 MNHNY, CDR2 SVGAGI (reference sequence). The CDR3 loop spans 18 amino acids. V gave up 5 bases and J gave up 8 bases; unmatched junction bases: 18. CDR3 protein: CASSLRRYSGQGTGELFF. The CDR3 nucleotides read TGTGCCAGCAGTCTGCGGCGATATTCAGGACAGGGGACTGGGGAGCTGTTTTTT.

The chain has TRBV2 and TRBJ1-2, with 7 bases matching TRBD1. CDR3 length equals 13 residues. Losses at the gene ends were 0 bases for V and 9 bases for J; bases not matched to a gene: 4. Germline CDR1 SNHLY, CDR2 FYNNEI. The CDR3 is CASSEANRGSYTF. CDR3 coding DNA: TGTGCCAGCAGTGAAGCGAACAGGGGAAGCTACACCTTC.

This clone occurred a few times. The rearrangement uses TRBV19 and TRBJ2-1, with 9 bases matching TRBD2. Germline V lookup: CDR1 LNHDA, CDR2 SQIVND (reference sequence). The CDR3 consists of 16 residues. V dropped 6 bases and J dropped 0; count of bases not matched to a gene: 6. The CDR3 coding sequence is TGTGCCAGTAGCAGACTAGCGGACCGCTCCTACAATGAGCAGTTCTTC. Translation gives CASSRLADRSYNEQFF.

The chain has TRBV23-1 and TRBJ2-6, with D possibly TRBD2 on 5 matching bases. TRBV23-1 is an ORF, and what it does is uncertain. V was cut by 4 bases and J by 4 bases, with 20 bases left in between. The CDR3 is 18 amino acids. CDR3 sequence reads: CASSPSLDLKPGANVLTF. The CDR3, as DNA: TGCGCCAGCAGTCCTTCATTGGACTTAAAGCCGGGGGCCAACGTCCTGACTTTC.

The chain's CDR3 is CASSFSGGASYNEQFF. Here the CDR3 DNA reads TGTGCCAGCAGCTTCTCAGGGGGAGCTTCCTACAATGAGCAGTTCTTC. This chain links TRBV11-2 with TRBJ2-1; 7 bases map to TRBD1. Germline CDR1 reads SGHAT; CDR2 reads FQNNGV. This CDR3 spans 16 amino acids. After removal of 3 bases from V and 1 base from J, the junction contained 6 bases not matched to a gene.

A few counts support this clone. This chain joins TRBV10-3 and TRBJ2-7, with D perhaps matching TRBD2 (5 bases). V gave up 3 bases and J gave up 3 bases, with 6 bases separating them. CDR3 size: 12 residues. The germline gives CDR1 ENHRY, CDR2 SYGVKD. Here the CDR3 DNA reads TGTGCCATCAGTGATACTAGCTACGAGCAGTACTTC. It is translated as CAISDTSYEQYF.

The rearrangement uses TRBV3-1 (or the pseudogene TRBV3-2) and TRBJ2-2; TRBD1 is a possible D gene (5 bases). The germline CDR1 and CDR2 sequences are LGHDT and YNNKEL (reference sequence). The length of the CDR3 is 16 residues. The ends were cut back, 3 bases at V and 6 bases at J, with 17 bases in the middle. The CDR3: CASSQAITGGAGELFF. The CDR3 nucleotides read TGTGCCAGCAGCCAGGCGATTACAGGTGGGGCCGGGGAGCTGTTTTTT.

CDR3 sequence reads: CASSRGYGGGEQYF. In nucleotides, the CDR3 is TGTGCCAGCAGCCGAGGATACGGGGGAGGCGAGCAGTACTTC. The rearrangement links TRBV7-3 to TRBJ2-7; D is possibly TRBD2 (6 bases). This CDR3 has 14 amino acids. Germline V gene data show CDR1 as SGHTA and CDR2 as FQGTGA. Trimming removed 5 bases from V and 6 bases from J, with 17 bases in between.

This chain connects TRBV7-3 to TRBJ1-2; 9 nucleotides agree with TRBD1. The V gene end was trimmed by 4 bases and the J gene end by 7 bases; junction bases not matched to a gene: 4. Germline CDR1 and CDR2: SGHTA and FQGTGA. CDR3 length: 13 residues. CDR3: CASSSGQGTGYTF. The CDR3 bases are TGTGCCAGCAGCTCGGGACAGGGTACTGGCTACACCTTC.

The chain joins TRBV6-1 to TRBJ2-7, with D tentatively TRBD2 (5 bases). The CDR3 has 15 residues. Germline V gene data show CDR1 as MNHNS and CDR2 as SASEGT. Deletions cut 0 bases from V and 5 bases from J, with 14 bases between. This chain's CDR3 is CASSEAPGILDEQYF. Written as DNA, the CDR3 is TGTGCCAGCAGTGAAGCGCCCGGGATTCTGGACGAGCAGTACTTC.

This chain joins TRBV10-3 and TRBJ1-1; TRBD1 might be the D (5 bases). CDR3 length equals 14 residues. In germline, CDR1 is ENHRY, CDR2 SYGVKD. V lost 7 bases and J 0 bases, leaving 12 bases between the germline ends. The CDR3 sequence is CAITDAGVNTEAFF. The CDR3 coding sequence is TGTGCCATCACCGACGCGGGGGTGAACACTGAAGCTTTCTTT.

V gene TRBV6-5 combines with J gene TRBJ1-2; weak D call: TRBD1 (5 bases). V shed 6 bases and J shed 2 bases, with 13 bases lying between them. Germline loops: CDR1 MNHEY, CDR2 SVGAGI. CDR3 length: 14 residues. The CDR3 DNA reads as TGTGCCAGCAGAGGTGGAGGGGAGAACTATGGCTACACCTTC. It encodes CASRGGGENYGYTF.

Here the CDR3 reads CAWTTGNGNTIYF. In DNA, the CDR3 is TGTGCCTGGACGACAGGGAATGGAAACACCATATATTTT. This chain uses TRBV30 with TRBJ1-3, with TRBD1 matching 7 bases. CDR1 and CDR2 (germline): GTSNPN, SVGIG (reference sequence). The CDR3 runs to 13 residues. V shed 4 bases and J 3 bases; nucleotides not matched to a gene: 3.